This T cell receptor (beta chain) was identified during a study of CD8 T cells in Susac syndrome. Whole-study results and caveats: The study conceded that its TCR sequencing and HLA analysis involved relatively few individuals.

When the RNA was reverse transcribed, random hexamers were used with an input of roughly 0.5 to 1 ug. Across 54 Vbeta and 13 Jbeta, TCR beta CDR3 was amplified with immunoSEQ multiplex PCR. Using its own MiXCR run on the immunoSEQ multiplex PCR reads, TCRdb lists one record per CDR3 protein. The top ten clones hold roughly 0.12% of a sample with roughly 200,000 distinct CDR3 sequences, roughly 92% of them seen once. For this clonotype: Its target is unknown.

Recently defined diagnostic criteria classed the Susac syndrome patients as definite or probable. Germline CDR1 WNHNN, CDR2 SYGVQD (reference sequence). The CDR3 runs to 15 residues. V gave up 2 bases and J gave up 5 bases; unmatched junction bases: 6. The chain employs TRBV10-1 and TRBJ2-3; 8 nucleotides align to TRBD1. The TCR originated in a human donor with Susac syndrome. Sequenced material: CD4+ T cells from PBMCs. CDR3 coding DNA: TGCGCCAGCAGTGAGGGGCAGGGGGCAAGAGATACGCAGTATTTT. This gives the protein CASSEGQGARDTQYF.